This T cell receptor (beta chain) was captured in a study of OX40 agonist ivuxolimab in advanced cancers. Profiled with immunoSEQ multiplex PCR; TCRdb holds only in-frame clones, not every one. The sample consists of roughly 40,000 clones, roughly four fifths of them appearing once. The TCR was taken from an adult with an advanced solid tumor such as melanoma, head and neck, liver or kidney cancer. The sequences come from CD4+ or CD8+ T cells sorted from blood, collected in a trial of the OX40 agonist ivuxolimab.

The CDR3 coding sequence is TGTGCCAGCAGCTTAGAGGCGGGACAGGGGACGAATCAGCCCCAGCATTTT. Its protein is CASSLEAGQGTNQPQHF. This rearrangement joins TRBV7-6 to TRBJ1-5; 10 bases align to TRBD1. The CDR3 totals 17 residues. V was clipped by 1 base and J by 4 bases; unmatched bases: 7. The V gene's germline CDR1 is SGHVS and CDR2 FNYEAQ.